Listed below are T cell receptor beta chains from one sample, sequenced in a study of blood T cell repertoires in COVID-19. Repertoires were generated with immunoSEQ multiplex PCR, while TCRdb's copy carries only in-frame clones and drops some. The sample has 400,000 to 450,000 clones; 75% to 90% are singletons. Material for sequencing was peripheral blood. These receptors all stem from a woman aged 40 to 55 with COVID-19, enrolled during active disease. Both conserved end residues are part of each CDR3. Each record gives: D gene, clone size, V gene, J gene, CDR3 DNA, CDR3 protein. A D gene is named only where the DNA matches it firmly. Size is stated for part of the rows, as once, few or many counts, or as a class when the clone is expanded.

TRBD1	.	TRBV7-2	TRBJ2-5	TGTGCCAGCAGCTTGGACAGGGTTCGGGAGACCCAGTACTTC	CASSLDRVRETQYF
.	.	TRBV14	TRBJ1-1	TGTGCCAGCAGCCAAGATCTGGGGGGGGTAGCGACTGAAGCTTTCTTT	CASSQDLGGVATEAFF
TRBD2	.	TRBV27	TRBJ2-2	TGTGCCAGCAGTTTCCTGGGCGGGAGGGCCCAGGGGGAGCTGTTTTTT	CASSFLGGRAQGELFF
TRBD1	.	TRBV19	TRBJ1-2	TGTGCCAGTAGCTGGGACAGATCCAACTATGGCTACACCTTC	CASSWDRSNYGYTF
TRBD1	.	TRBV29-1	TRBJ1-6	TGCAGCGCCGGGACAGGGGGCGATTCACCCCTCCACTTT	CSAGTGGDSPLHF
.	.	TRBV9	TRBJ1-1	TGTGCCAGCAGCGTGGGGCTCTCCACTAACACTGAAGCTTTCTTT	CASSVGLSTNTEAFF
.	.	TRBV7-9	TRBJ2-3	TGTGCCAGCAGGGACGCCTCAGGGGATACGCAGTATTTT	CASRDASGDTQYF
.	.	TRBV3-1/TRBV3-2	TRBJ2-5	TGTGCCAGCAGCCAAGTCCCCTCGGAGACCCAGTACTTC	CASSQVPSETQYF
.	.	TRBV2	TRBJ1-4	TGTGCCAGCTCCTGGGGGGGACGGGAAAAACTGTTTTTT	CASSWGGREKLFF
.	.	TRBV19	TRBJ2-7	TGTGCCAGTAGTATCCAGGCAGGTGCCGCCTACGAGCAGTACTTC	CASSIQAGAAYEQYF
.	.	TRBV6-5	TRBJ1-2	TGTGCCAGCAGTTCAGGGGTTTTTAACTATGGCTACACCTTC	CASSSGVFNYGYTF
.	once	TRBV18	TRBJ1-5	TGTGCCAGCTCCCCACAACAGGGTCAGCCCCAGCATTTT	CASSPQQGQPQHF
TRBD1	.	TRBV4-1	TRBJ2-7	TGCGCCAGCAGCCACACGGCCGGGACAGGGGGGGACGAGCAGTACTTC	CASSHTAGTGGDEQYF
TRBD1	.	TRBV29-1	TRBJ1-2	TGCAGCGTTGAAGGGGGACAGGGTAACTATGGCTACACCTTC	CSVEGGQGNYGYTF
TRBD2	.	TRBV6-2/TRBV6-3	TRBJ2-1	TGTGCCAGCAGTTACTCGGGCCCCGGGACTAGCGGGGGAGGCGATGAGCAGTTCTTC	CASSYSGPGTSGGGDEQFF
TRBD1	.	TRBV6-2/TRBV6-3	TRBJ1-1	TGTGCCAGCAGCCCTGGGACAGGGGGGGTGGCTGAAGCTTTCTTT	CASSPGTGGVAEAFF
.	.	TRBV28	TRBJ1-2	TGTGCCAGCAGCTGGTTACTCTATGGCTACACCTTC	CASSWLLYGYTF
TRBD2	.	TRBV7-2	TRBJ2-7	TGTGCCAGCAGCCAGGACGGGAGGTCCTACGAGCAGTACTTC	CASSQDGRSYEQYF
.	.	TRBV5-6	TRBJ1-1	TGTGCCAGCAGCTCCATTACAACTGAAGCTTTCTTT	CASSSITTEAFF
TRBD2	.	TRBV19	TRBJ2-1	TGTGCCAGTCGTAGGTACACTAGCGGACCCGACAATGAGCAGTTCTTC	CASRRYTSGPDNEQFF
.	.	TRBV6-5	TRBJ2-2	TGTGCCAGCAGTCCCCACTCCGGGGAGCTGTTTTTT	CASSPHSGELFF
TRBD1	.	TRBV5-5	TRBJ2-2	TGTGCCAGCAGCGGCCACAGGGGCAGCGGGGAGCTGTTTTTT	CASSGHRGSGELFF
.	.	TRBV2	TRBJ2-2	TGTGCCAGCATCAGCCAGGGGATCACCGGGGAGCTGTTTTTT	CASISQGITGELFF